This is a list of T cell receptor beta chains from one sample in a study of blood T cells in healthy people across ages. Using its own MiXCR run on the 5' RACE reads, TCRdb lists one record per CDR3 protein. The table includes 800,000 to 950,000 distinct CDR3 sequences, under 40% detected once. Sequencing was performed on blood. The receptors were sampled from a man aged 18-30 years in good health. Each CDR3 is given with its conserved first and last residue. D genes are given only for firm matches. Clone size is stated in some rows and not others, as once, few, many or a class when expanded.

cdr3_nt | cdr3_aa | clone_size | j_call | d_call | v_call | cdr3_length
TGCAGTGCTAATCCCATGGGACCGGGACAGAAAGCTAACTATGGCTACACCTTC | CSANPMGPGQKANYGYTF | NA | TRBJ1-2 | TRBD1 | TRBV20-1 | 18
TGTGCCAGCAGTTACTCGACGGAGCGGACCTACAATGAGCAGTTCTTC | CASSYSTERTYNEQFF | NA | TRBJ2-1 | NA | TRBV6-6 | 16
TGTGCCAGCAGTTTAACGGGGGGTACGCAGTATTTT | CASSLTGGTQYF | many | TRBJ2-3 | TRBD2 | TRBV4-1 | 12
TGTGCCAGCAGTTTACAGGGAGTTGGGTACAATGAGCAGTTCTTC | CASSLQGVGYNEQFF | many | TRBJ2-1 | NA | TRBV6-1 | 15
TGTGCCAGCAGTTTATTGGCAGGGGGCCAGAGGGTAGCCAAAAACATTCAGTACTTC | CASSLLAGGQRVAKNIQYF | NA | TRBJ2-4 | TRBD1 | TRBV12-3/TRBV12-4 | 19
TGCGCCAGCAGCCAAGAGCATTCCGGAGCCCAGTACTTC | CASSQEHSGAQYF | NA | TRBJ2-5 | NA | TRBV4-1 | 13
TGTGCCAGCATTGGGGGGGCGTACGGAAACACCATATATTTT | CASIGGAYGNTIYF | NA | TRBJ1-3 | NA | TRBV12-3/TRBV12-4 | 14
TGTGCCAGCAGTCCGAGTGGGCAGGGACAGTACAATGAGCAGTTCTTC | CASSPSGQGQYNEQFF | NA | TRBJ2-1 | TRBD1 | TRBV5-6 | 16
TGCAGTGCTAGCCGCGGGGGAATCGAGTATGGCTACACCTTC | CSASRGGIEYGYTF | NA | TRBJ1-2 | NA | TRBV20-1 | 14
TGTGCCAGCAGCGTAGGACAGGGCCATGGCTACACCTTC | CASSVGQGHGYTF | few | TRBJ1-2 | TRBD1 | TRBV9 | 13
TGCAGCGTTGAAGTTGGCGGGGTGCGCTCTGGGGCCAACGTCCTGACTTTC | CSVEVGGVRSGANVLTF | many | TRBJ2-6 | NA | TRBV29-1 | 17
TGTGCCAGCAGCCGTACAATAGGACTAGCGACACACAATGAGCAGTTCTTC | CASSRTIGLATHNEQFF | once | TRBJ2-1 | TRBD2 | TRBV7-6 | 17
TGTGCCAGCAGGGACGACCCTCGGGAGACCCAGTACTTC | CASRDDPRETQYF | NA | TRBJ2-5 | NA | TRBV6-2/TRBV6-3 | 13
TGCGCCAGCAGCCAAGAGGCCTTTGGATCCGGCTACACCTTC | CASSQEAFGSGYTF | few | TRBJ1-2 | NA | TRBV4-3 | 14
TGCAGTGCTAAGGCGGGAAGGGGGGTGAACAATGAGCAGTTCTTC | CSAKAGRGVNNEQFF | NA | TRBJ2-1 | NA | TRBV20-1 | 15
TGTGCCAGCAGTGGGAGCCGAAGCTCCTACGAGCAGTACTTC | CASSGSRSSYEQYF | NA | TRBJ2-7 | NA | TRBV6-2/TRBV6-3 | 14
TGCGCCAGCAGCTTACGGCAGGGGGGAGAGACCCAGTACTTC | CASSLRQGGETQYF | few | TRBJ2-5 | NA | TRBV5-1 | 14
TGTGCCGGCAGTCCCCCAACGGCCGGCTCCTACGAGCAGTACTTC | CAGSPPTAGSYEQYF | NA | TRBJ2-7 | NA | TRBV12-3/TRBV12-4 | 15
TGTGCCAGCAGCCAAATTAGGAATGAGCAGTACTTC | CASSQIRNEQYF | NA | TRBJ2-5 | NA | TRBV6-2/TRBV6-3 | 12
TGTGCCATCAGTCCCGGGGGTGATTCACCCCTCCACTTT | CAISPGGDSPLHF | NA | TRBJ1-6 | NA | TRBV10-3 | 13
TGTGCCAGCAGCTTATGGGACAGGGGGCCCAAAGAGACCCAGTACTTC | CASSLWDRGPKETQYF | NA | TRBJ2-5 | TRBD1 | TRBV7-3 | 16
TGTGCCAGCTCACCAGTCCCGACAACAGCGGTAATGGAGACCCAGTACTTC | CASSPVPTTAVMETQYF | few | TRBJ2-5 | NA | TRBV18 | 17
TGTGCCAGCAGCTTAATAAGCGGGGGGGCCAATGAGCAGTTCTTC | CASSLISGGANEQFF | once | TRBJ2-1 | TRBD2 | TRBV7-3 | 15
TGTGCCAGCAGGGTGGGGGGGACAGGCGAAACTTACGAGCAGTACTTC | CASRVGGTGETYEQYF | few | TRBJ2-7 | NA | TRBV12-3/TRBV12-4 | 16
TGTGCTACCGGTCGGTATAGCACAGATACGCAGTATTTT | CATGRYSTDTQYF | few | TRBJ2-3 | NA | TRBV12-5 | 13
TGTGCCAGCAGTTTAGCGCCAAGGGGAGCCTACAATGAGCAGTTCTTC | CASSLAPRGAYNEQFF | many | TRBJ2-1 | NA | TRBV12-3/TRBV12-4 | 16
TGTGCCAGCAGCTCCGGTAATGAGCAGTACTTC | CASSSGNEQYF | many | TRBJ2-5 | NA | TRBV27 | 11
TGTGCCAGCAGCTTAGGGTTGGGGGGTCGGGCAGATACGCAGTATTTT | CASSLGLGGRADTQYF | NA | TRBJ2-3 | NA | TRBV7-2 | 16
TGTGCCAGCAGTTTTGCACAGGGGTACAATGAGCAGTACTTC | CASSFAQGYNEQYF | few | TRBJ2-7 | TRBD1 | TRBV12-3/TRBV12-4 | 14
TGTGCCACCACCTACACAGGGATTGAGTTGTACAATGAGCAGTTCTTC | CATTYTGIELYNEQFF | NA | TRBJ2-1 | NA | TRBV24-1 | 16
TGCGCCAGCAGCCAAGATCGGGTCACGGACTCCTACGAGCAGTACTTC | CASSQDRVTDSYEQYF | many | TRBJ2-7 | NA | TRBV4-3 | 16
TGTGCCAGCACGCCCGGGGGGACCACTGAAGCTTTCTTT | CASTPGGTTEAFF | NA | TRBJ1-1 | NA | TRBV3-1 | 13
TGCAGTGCTAGAGAGCACCAGGGAGGTCTTAACAATGGCTACACCTTC | CSAREHQGGLNNGYTF | NA | TRBJ1-2 | NA | TRBV20-1 | 16
TGTGCCAGCAGCTTAGAGGCAGGGTACGGCCAAGAGACCCAGTACTTC | CASSLEAGYGQETQYF | once | TRBJ2-5 | NA | TRBV7-6 | 16
TGCAGTGCTAGACGGTCACGGGATACGCAGTATTTT | CSARRSRDTQYF | NA | TRBJ2-3 | NA | TRBV20-1 | 12
TGTGCCAGCAACCCACGGGACTTCCAAGAGACCCAGTACTTC | CASNPRDFQETQYF | NA | TRBJ2-5 | NA | TRBV25-1 | 14
TGTGCCAGCAGTCAAGGGGTCATTGGTACGCAGTATTTT | CASSQGVIGTQYF | NA | TRBJ2-3 | NA | TRBV6-1 | 13
TGTGCCAGCGCCCCGTGGGGGGTCGGCGACGAGCAGTACTTC | CASAPWGVGDEQYF | few | TRBJ2-7 | NA | TRBV12-3/TRBV12-4 | 14
TGTGCCCTAGACAGGGGAGGGGAGACCCAGTACTTC | CALDRGGETQYF | NA | TRBJ2-5 | NA | TRBV30 | 12
TGTGCCAGCAGGAGCGGGGGCCCACCCTCCTACGAGCAGTACTTC | CASRSGGPPSYEQYF | many | TRBJ2-7 | TRBD2 | TRBV6-2/TRBV6-3 | 15
TGCGCCAGCAGCTTGGCGGGGGTAACCGGGGAGCTGTTTTTT | CASSLAGVTGELFF | NA | TRBJ2-2 | NA | TRBV5-1 | 14
TGCAGTGCTTCAACAGGTAGCAATCAGCCCCAGCATTTT | CSASTGSNQPQHF | NA | TRBJ1-5 | NA | TRBV20-1 | 13
TGTGCCAGCAGTCGGGCGTTCGACAGGGCAACTGAAGCTTTCTTT | CASSRAFDRATEAFF | NA | TRBJ1-1 | TRBD1 | TRBV6-1 | 15
TGCGCCAGCAGCCAAGATCTCACGGGGGGGTTGGGAGATACGCAGTATTTT | CASSQDLTGGLGDTQYF | few | TRBJ2-3 | TRBD2 | TRBV4-1 | 17
TGTGCCAGCAGCGTAGTGGCTGGGGGGTTCACCGGGGAGCTGTTTTTT | CASSVVAGGFTGELFF | NA | TRBJ2-2 | NA | TRBV9 | 16
TGCGCCAGCAGACGGGACAGGGCGAGCTCCTACGAGCAGTACTTC | CASRRDRASSYEQYF | many | TRBJ2-7 | TRBD1 | TRBV5-1 | 15
TGCAGTGCTACGATGAACTCCTACGAGCAGTACTTC | CSATMNSYEQYF | NA | TRBJ2-7 | NA | TRBV20-1 | 12
TGTGCCAGCAGCTCCTTTTCTGAAGCTTTCTTT | CASSSFSEAFF | once | TRBJ1-1 | NA | TRBV5-4 | 11
TGCGCCAGCAGGCTCATGCGTATAAGCGGGGGCCCAGATACGCAGTATTTT | CASRLMRISGGPDTQYF | few | TRBJ2-3 | TRBD2 | TRBV5-1 | 17
TGTGCCAGCAGCCAAGGCCCGGGTAATGAGCAGTTCTTC | CASSQGPGNEQFF | many | TRBJ2-1 | NA | TRBV4-2 | 13
TGTGCCAGCAGTTACGAGGCGGGGGGAGGTCAGCCCCAGCATTTT | CASSYEAGGGQPQHF | NA | TRBJ1-5 | NA | TRBV6-2/TRBV6-3 | 15
TGTGCTAGTGGTTTGGTAGGGAAGAACATCGCGCGTCGGCCCCAGCATTTT | CASGLVGKNIARRPQHF | NA | TRBJ1-5 | NA | TRBV12-5 | 17
TGTGCCAGCTCGGAGGTGGGGTCTAATGAAAAACTGTTTTTT | CASSEVGSNEKLFF | NA | TRBJ1-4 | NA | TRBV18 | 14
TGTGTCAGTTCGGACACCCGTGGGGGCGGCTACACCTTC | CVSSDTRGGGYTF | NA | TRBJ1-2 | NA | TRBV28 | 13
TGTGCCAGCAGCCCCCTAACAGGAGGGGGCACAGATACGCAGTATTTT | CASSPLTGGGTDTQYF | many | TRBJ2-3 | NA | TRBV7-2 | 16